These 3 T cell receptor beta chains were all obtained from the same sample, sequenced in a study of long-term antiretroviral therapy in people with HIV. Assay version v3.0 of immunoSEQ was used, and it was run at survey level. Sequenced by immunoSEQ multiplex PCR; TCRdb stores in-frame clones only, minus some. The table shows under 40,000 clones, with 80% to 90% occurring only once. The sample was unsorted PBMCs, taken 0.3 years after starting antiretroviral therapy. These receptors came from a man between 18 and 35 years old with HIV.

The chain recombines TRBV6-5 with TRBJ1-1, with TRBD1 as a possible D gene (5 bases). The CDR3 totals 14 residues. V lost 5 bases and J 0 bases, leaving 10 bases between the germline ends. Germline loops: CDR1 MNHEY, CDR2 SVGAGI. CDR3 protein: CASSRGDLNTEAFF. The CDR3 coding sequence is TGTGCCAGCAGTCGAGGGGATTTGAACACTGAAGCTTTCTTT.

This clone has only one observation. V is TRBV13 and J is TRBJ2-7; 8 bases fit TRBD1. CDR3 length: 14 residues. With 0 bases clipped from V and 5 bases from J, the junction kept 3 bases outside the gene matches. The germline CDR1 and CDR2 sequences are PRHDT and FYEKMQ (reference sequence). Here the CDR3 reads CASSLGGQENEQYF. The CDR3 region has the DNA TGTGCCAGCAGCTTAGGGGGACAGGAGAACGAGCAGTACTTC.

V is TRBV30 and J is TRBJ1-3; D gene unclear. The CDR3 covers 17 residues. CDR1 is GTSNPN and CDR2 is SVGIG in the germline V gene (reference sequence). The V gene lost 0 bases and the J gene lost 0 bases, with 15 bases spanning the gap. This CDR3 reads CAWSVLQKGPSGNTIYF. The CDR3 DNA sequence: TGTGCCTGGAGTGTACTTCAAAAGGGCCCCTCTGGAAACACCATATATTTT.